This T cell receptor beta chain was obtained from a study of PD-L1 blockade in urothelial cancer. Overall study context: Male sex and bladder-origin urothelial cancer were recorded for about 85% of the roughly 30 patients.

This clone came up a few times. Its antigen is unidentified. Findings and caveats of the study: Lower than median blood TCR clonality before treatment predicted better survival.

Patients each gave 1 to 8 samples, pretreatment and on-treatment. The germline CDR1 and CDR2 sequences are KGHSH and LQKENI. This CDR3 contains 17 residues. With 3 bases removed from V and 0 bases from J, the gap between germline ends came to 16 bases. The assay was immunoSEQ multiplex PCR, and TCRdb's table has in-frame clones only and misses some. In the table there are about 80,000 clones, approximately 90% of which are singletons. This receptor was identified in a woman in her 70s with urothelial cancer. The material sequenced was PBMCs, taken around atezolizumab (anti-PD-L1) treatment. The chain couples TRBV18 to TRBJ2-3; no firm D call. The CDR3 bases are TGTGCCAGCTCACCGAGTACGTCGGGTTCTAGCACAGATACGCAGTATTTT. Its protein product is CASSPSTSGSSTDTQYF.